In this sample, the clone carrying this T cell receptor (beta chain) is medium-sized. Its antigen remains unidentified. There are 17 residues in the CDR3. Trimming took 3 bases from V and 4 from J, leaving 22 bases between them. CDR1 and CDR2 from the germline V gene are MNHNS and SASEGT. TCRs were amplified from approximately 600 ng gDNA of bulk tumor per sample. While surgery was under way, several biopsies spaced far apart were taken per primary tumor. It was patients with untreated, newly diagnosed non-small cell lung cancer who underwent curative surgery. Samples were obtained from newly diagnosed non-small cell lung cancer patients who were having surgery with curative intent. This specimen comes from a study of immune heterogeneity within non-small cell lung tumors. Across the whole study: The composition of the tumors was several squamous cell carcinomas, roughly eleven non-squamous carcinomas and 1 not otherwise specified. Study-wide results and caveats: T-cell receptor beta clonotypes at high frequency differed largely between individual patients. Although only moderate, the correlation of local T-cell clonality with local tumor mutational burden was significant (R about 0.34).

Multiplex PCR (32 V and 13 J primers) was used to amplify the TCR beta CDR3. MiXCR was run by TCRdb on the multiplex PCR reads, yielding one entry per CDR3 protein. The sample contains about 12,000 distinct CDR3 sequences, under 25% of which appear only once. Sequenced: lung tumor tissue. The chain combines TRBV6-1 with TRBJ2-7; TRBD1 might be the D (5 bases). The origin of this receptor is a man aged 55-75 years with non-small cell lung cancer. The CDR3 region is CASSEGNFLGHGYEQYF. The CDR3 coding sequence is TGTGCCAGCAGTGAGGGAAATTTTTTAGGACATGGATACGAGCAGTACTTC.